This is a list of T cell receptor beta chains from one sample in a study of human T cells and chemical hapten exposure. TCRdb analysed the RACE reads with MiXCR anew, one entry per CDR3 protein. The table has roughly 180,000 distinct CDR3 sequences, approximately 20% seen once. The sample consisted of whole blood, taken in connection with sensitization to the hapten diphenylcyclopropenone (DPC). The receptors were gathered from a woman in her 50s with alopecia areata. Some clones in this sample may be carry-over from other donors' samples. Both conserved end residues are part of each CDR3. Fields, in order: V gene, clone size, D gene, J gene, CDR3 protein, CDR3 DNA. D genes are given only for firm matches. Not every row has a clone size; where given, it reads once, few, many or a size class.

>TRBV5-1|.|.|TRBJ1-5
CASSLDFGGGSPQHF
TGCGCCAGCAGCTTGGATTTCGGTGGGGGATCGCCCCAGCATTTT
>TRBV6-1|few|.|TRBJ2-2
CASSTWTDTGELFF
TGTGCCAGCAGTACCTGGACGGACACCGGGGAGCTGTTTTTT
>TRBV19|once|TRBD1|TRBJ2-1
CASSWGTGRYNEQFF
TGTGCCAGTAGTTGGGGGACAGGGCGCTACAATGAGCAGTTCTTC
>TRBV7-3|.|TRBD2|TRBJ2-7
CASSLPPGLAYEQYF
TGTGCCAGCAGCTTACCCCCGGGACTAGCCTACGAGCAGTACTTC
>TRBV2|.|TRBD1|TRBJ1-5
CTSSPTTQGMGQPQHF
TGTACCAGCAGCCCCACAACACAGGGGATGGGGCAGCCCCAGCATTTT
>TRBV27|once|TRBD1|TRBJ2-7
CASSLRTGGGEQYF
TGTGCCAGCAGTTTAAGGACAGGGGGAGGCGAGCAGTACTTC
>TRBV20-1|few|TRBD2|TRBJ2-1
CSALLAGGPREQFF
TGCAGTGCTCTACTAGCGGGAGGGCCCCGGGAGCAGTTCTTC
>TRBV10-3|.|.|TRBJ2-5
CAISESPGTNQMTQYF
TGTGCCATCAGTGAGTCCCCAGGCACGAACCAAATGACCCAGTACTTC
>TRBV12-3/TRBV12-4|.|.|TRBJ1-1
CASSFGTNAEAFF
TGTGCCAGCAGTTTTGGGACTAACGCTGAAGCTTTCTTT
>TRBV20-1|.|.|TRBJ1-2
CSAETGFGYTF
TGCAGTGCTGAAACAGGGTTTGGCTACACCTTC
>TRBV9|.|TRBD1|TRBJ1-2
CASSVYDRGGRGYTF
TGTGCCAGCAGCGTTTACGACAGGGGGGGCCGTGGCTACACCTTC
>TRBV30|.|.|TRBJ1-1
CAWSNGPNTEAFF
TGTGCCTGGAGCAACGGACCGAACACTGAAGCTTTCTTT
>TRBV7-2|.|.|TRBJ2-2
CASSLAGWTGELFF
TGTGCCAGCAGCTTAGCGGGATGGACCGGGGAGCTGTTTTTT
>TRBV18|.|.|TRBJ1-2
CASSPPGWVEATRHGYTF
TGTGCCAGCTCACCACCGGGGTGGGTTGAGGCAACTAGGCATGGCTACACCTTC
>TRBV20-1|few|.|TRBJ1-4
CSARIPPTNEKLFF
TGCAGTGCTAGAATTCCCCCAACTAATGAAAAACTGTTTTTT
>TRBV28|few|.|TRBJ1-5
CATLEGSGNQPQHF
TGTGCCACCCTTGAGGGGAGCGGCAATCAGCCCCAGCATTTT
>TRBV3-1|few|.|TRBJ2-5
CASSQGRQETQYF
TGTGCCAGCAGCCAAGGAAGGCAAGAGACCCAGTACTTC
>TRBV24-1|.|TRBD2|TRBJ2-1
CATSDPSASGSRTYNEQFF
TGTGCCACCAGTGATCCGTCGGCTAGCGGGAGTCGGACCTACAATGAGCAGTTCTTC
>TRBV29-1|few|TRBD1|TRBJ2-7
CSVVGQAYEQYF
TGCAGCGTTGTCGGACAGGCCTACGAGCAGTACTTC
>TRBV7-9|.|TRBD1|TRBJ1-3
CASSVSVGTDGNTIYF
TGTGCCAGCAGCGTAAGCGTTGGGACAGACGGAAACACCATATATTTT
>TRBV20-1|.|.|TRBJ2-1
CSVGHNNEQFF
TGCAGTGTCGGTCACAACAATGAGCAGTTCTTC
>TRBV12-3/TRBV12-4|.|.|TRBJ2-1
CASSSSTDNEQFF
TGTGCCAGCAGTTCAAGTACAGACAATGAGCAGTTCTTC
>TRBV20-1|.|TRBD2|TRBJ2-1
CSARFLAGGLNEQFF
TGCAGTGCTAGATTCCTAGCGGGAGGGTTGAATGAGCAGTTCTTC
>TRBV18|few|TRBD1|TRBJ1-5
CASSPQGVPDQPQHF
TGTGCCAGCTCTCCACAGGGGGTCCCAGATCAGCCCCAGCATTTT
>TRBV7-2|.|TRBD1|TRBJ1-1
CASSSQGARTEAFF
TGTGCCAGCAGCTCACAGGGGGCGAGGACTGAAGCTTTCTTT
>TRBV7-8|.|.|TRBJ1-1
CASSLGTLVAEAFF
TGTGCCAGCAGCTTAGGGACTTTGGTTGCTGAAGCTTTCTTT
>TRBV7-9|.|.|TRBJ2-1
CASRVGLGNEQFF
TGTGCCAGCAGGGTTGGTCTGGGCAATGAGCAGTTCTTC
>TRBV12-3/TRBV12-4|.|TRBD2|TRBJ2-3
CASSSGGGSDTQYF
TGTGCCAGCAGTTCTGGGGGAGGGTCAGATACGCAGTATTTT
>TRBV10-3|.|.|TRBJ1-2
CAISELPNYGYTF
TGTGCCATCAGTGAACTGCCTAACTATGGCTACACCTTC
>TRBV6-1|.|TRBD2|TRBJ2-1
CASSEDAGAYNEQFF
TGTGCCAGCAGTGAAGACGCGGGAGCCTACAATGAGCAGTTCTTC
>TRBV5-1|few|TRBD2|TRBJ2-5
CASSSGLAVQETQYF
TGCGCCAGCAGCTCGGGACTAGCGGTCCAAGAGACCCAGTACTTC
>TRBV7-2|once|.|TRBJ2-7
CASSAPQGFSEQYF
TGTGCCAGCTCGGCGCCGCAGGGGTTCAGCGAGCAGTACTTC
>TRBV6-6|.|.|TRBJ2-4
CASSYRAAGGDIQYF
TGTGCCAGCAGTTACCGTGCGGCAGGCGGGGACATTCAGTACTTC
>TRBV9|.|.|TRBJ2-1
CASKATLRYNEQFF
TGTGCCAGCAAAGCGACGCTACGATACAATGAGCAGTTCTTC
>TRBV11-1|many|.|TRBJ1-6
CASSINRASPLHF
TGTGCCAGCAGCATCAACAGGGCTTCACCCCTCCACTTT
>TRBV20-1|.|.|TRBJ1-2
CSALGAPGYTF
TGCAGTGCCCTCGGAGCGCCCGGCTACACCTTC
>TRBV5-1|few|.|TRBJ2-2
CASSLQGTTDTGELFF
TGCGCCAGCAGCTTACAGGGGACTACCGACACCGGGGAGCTGTTTTTT
>TRBV6-6|once|TRBD2|TRBJ2-7
CASSPGLGPYEQYF
TGTGCCAGCAGCCCGGGACTAGGTCCCTACGAGCAGTACTTC
>TRBV20-1|.|TRBD1|TRBJ2-2
CSAIRDRDTGELFF
TGCAGTGCTATCCGGGACAGGGACACCGGGGAGCTGTTTTTT
>TRBV20-1|.|.|TRBJ2-3
CSAGGGRDVADTQYF
TGCAGTGCCGGAGGGGGACGGGATGTAGCAGATACGCAGTATTTT
>TRBV7-6|few|.|TRBJ2-3
CASRISDQYF
TGTGCCAGCAGGATTAGCGACCAGTATTTT